These 22 T cell receptor beta chains were all obtained from the same sample, sequenced in a study of blood T cell repertoires in COVID-19. Generated by immunoSEQ multiplex PCR, the TCRdb table keeps only in-frame clones and is missing some. This sample has more than 450,000 clones, with about 85% found just once. The sample was PBMCs or T cells enriched from blood (not recorded which). These receptors all come from a young woman who had recovered from COVID-19.

The chain couples TRBV27 to TRBJ2-5; 13 positions agree with TRBD2. Germline CDR1 reads MNHEY; CDR2 reads SMNVEV (reference sequence). The V segment lost 0 bases and the J segment 5 bases; nucleotides outside the gene matches: 3. This CDR3 has 16 amino acids. The CDR3: CASSLSLTSGGETQYF. The CDR3 DNA reads as TGTGCCAGCAGTTTATCCCTGACTAGCGGGGGGGAGACCCAGTACTTC.

This chain links TRBV5-4 with TRBJ2-2; tentatively, D is TRBD1 (7 bases). The germline V and J ends were trimmed by 4 bases and 3 bases, with 16 bases remaining between them. Germline V CDR1 and CDR2: SGHNT, YYREEE (reference sequence). This CDR3 is built from 16 residues. The DNA of the CDR3 is TGTGCCAGCAGCCGACAGGGAGGAAGGGACACCGGGGAGCTGTTTTTT. Its protein product is CASSRQGGRDTGELFF.

This clone showed up just a few times. The chain combines TRBV30 with TRBJ1-2, with 11 nucleotides matching TRBD1. Trimming removed 0 bases from V and 8 bases from J; junction bases left unmatched: 8. The germline V gene encodes CDR1 GTSNPN and CDR2 SVGIG (reference sequence). The length of the CDR3 is 15 residues. As DNA, the CDR3 is TGTGCCTGGAGTGTAACATGGACAGGGGGCATAGGCTACACCTTC. This translates into CAWSVTWTGGIGYTF.

With regard to this clone: The sample carries other DNA sequences with the same CDR3. The chain links TRBV2 to TRBJ1-2; D not resolved. CDR1 and CDR2 (germline): SNHLY, FYNNEI. With 3 bases removed from V and 4 bases from J, the gap between germline ends came to 6 bases. This CDR3 has 12 amino acids. CDR3 DNA: TGTGCCAGCAGTGAGCCAGGCTATGGCTACACCTTC. Its translation: CASSEPGYGYTF.

The chain joins TRBV28 to TRBJ1-2, with 8 bases matching TRBD1. Germline trimming cut 7 bases from V and 6 bases from J; bases unmatched to any gene: 13. Germline CDR1 is MDHEN and CDR2 is SYDVKM. CDR3 length: 15 residues. CDR3 residues: CASKSGGAISNGYTF. The CDR3 DNA reads as TGTGCCAGCAAATCAGGGGGCGCGATTAGCAATGGCTACACCTTC.

The gene calls are TRBV11-2 and TRBJ2-7; 10 bases match TRBD2. V was pared by 3 bases and J by 5 bases, with 4 bases of the junction left unmatched. Germline V lookup: CDR1 SGHAT, CDR2 FQNNGV. The CDR3 sequence is 14 residues long. The CDR3 sequence is CASSFQRGGDEQYF. CDR3 DNA: TGTGCCAGCAGCTTCCAGCGGGGGGGCGACGAGCAGTACTTC.

The J gene is TRBJ1-5, the V gene TRBV19; perhaps TRBD1 as D (6 bases). V dropped 4 bases and J dropped 7 bases, with 14 bases sitting between them. CDR1 is LNHDA, CDR2 SQIVND, per germline (reference sequence). The CDR3 extends over 14 amino acids. The CDR3 DNA is TGTGCCAGTAGTAAGCAGACAGGCGGGCAGCCCCAGCATTTT. Protein product: CASSKQTGGQPQHF. Full variable domain (outside the CDR3, taken from reference TRBV19 and TRBJ1-5): DGGITQSPKYLFRKEGQNVTLSCEQNLNHDAMYWYRQDPGQGLRLIYYSQIVNDFQKGDIAEGYSVSREKKESFPLTVTSAQKNPTAFYLCASSKQTGGQPQHFGDGTRLSIL.

The rearrangement links TRBV4-1 to TRBJ2-1; TRBD2 aligns across 10 bases. CDR3 length: 14 residues. V was pared by 2 bases and J by 10 bases, with 5 bases of the junction left unmatched. Germline assignment: CDR1 MGHRA and CDR2 YSYEKL. CDR3 sequence reads: CASSQSVSGGEQFF. The CDR3 bases are TGCGCCAGCAGCCAATCGGTTAGCGGGGGGGAGCAGTTCTTC.

The J gene is TRBJ1-1, the V gene TRBV12-3 or TRBV12-4, with no clear D. V lost 5 bases and J 1 base, leaving 8 bases between the germline ends. The CDR3 is 13 residues long. CDR3 DNA sequence: TGTGCCAGCAGTCTATTTGGGAACACTGAAGCTTTCTTT. Protein sequence: CASSLFGNTEAFF.

The chain has TRBV5-1 and TRBJ2-5; 7 positions agree with TRBD2. Trimming removed 4 bases from V and 3 bases from J; junction bases left unmatched: 9. Germline CDR1 and CDR2: SGHRS and YFSETQ. CDR3 length: 15 residues. CDR3 nucleotides: TGCGCCAGCAGCCCTACCACGGGGGGAGAAGAGACCCAGTACTTC. This sequence encodes CASSPTTGGEETQYF.

The chain uses TRBV3-1 (or the pseudogene TRBV3-2) and TRBJ2-2, with 10 bases matching TRBD2. Trimming took 2 bases from V and 4 from J; bases not matched to a gene: 4. Germline V lookup: CDR1 LGHDT, CDR2 YNNKEL (reference sequence). This CDR3 is 16 amino acids long. The CDR3 region has the DNA TGTGCCAGCAGCCAACCTATAGCGGGGGGCACCGGGGAGCTGTTTTTT. It codes for CASSQPIAGGTGELFF.

The chain couples TRBV27 to TRBJ2-1; possibly TRBD2 for D (5 bases). The CDR3 has 16 amino acids. Germline V gene lookup returns CDR1 MNHEY and CDR2 SMNVEV (reference sequence). Trimming took off 7 bases at V and 0 bases at J, with 16 bases between the two ends. CDR3 sequence reads: CASTYAGTYSYNEQFF. The DNA for the CDR3 is TGTGCCAGCACTTACGCGGGTACCTACTCCTACAATGAGCAGTTCTTC.

V is TRBV7-2 and J is TRBJ2-3; D perhaps matches TRBD1 (6 bases). Looked up from germline, CDR1 is SGHTA and CDR2 is FQGNSA. The CDR3 has 13 amino acids. Trimming took 10 bases from V and 2 from J, leaving 13 bases between them. CDR3 protein: CATPTGATDTQYF. CDR3 nucleotides: TGTGCCACTCCGACAGGAGCCACAGATACGCAGTATTTT.

The chain uses TRBV9 and TRBJ1-1; 7 bases match TRBD1. The CDR3 runs 18 residues. Losses at the gene ends were 0 bases for V and 2 bases for J; bases not matched to a gene: 13. The germline V gene encodes CDR1 SGDLS and CDR2 YYNGEE. The CDR3 DNA follows: TGTGCCAGCAGCGTAGAAGTCACGGGGACAGAGATAAACACTGAAGCTTTCTTT. Protein: CASSVEVTGTEINTEAFF.

V is TRBV5-4 and J is TRBJ1-4, with D hard to call. The germline V and J ends were trimmed by 3 bases and 3 bases, with 21 bases remaining between them. Germline CDR1 is SGHNT and CDR2 is YYREEE (reference sequence). The CDR3 is 18 residues long. The CDR3 DNA is TGTGCCAGCAGCTCCCACCTTTCCCCATCCGAGCCTAATGAAAAACTGTTTTTT. Amino acid sequence: CASSSHLSPSEPNEKLFF.

The chain joins TRBV4-1 to TRBJ2-3; TRBD1 is a possible D gene (5 bases). Germline values: CDR1 MGHRA, CDR2 YSYEKL. The CDR3 runs 15 residues. The V end was cut by 4 bases, the J end by 4 bases, with 15 bases between. CDR3 nucleotide sequence: TGCGCCAGCAGCCTGATAGCTATGGGGCCAGATACGCAGTATTTT. Its translation is CASSLIAMGPDTQYF.

This rearrangement joins TRBV5-1 to TRBJ1-2; weak D call: TRBD1 (6 bases). V gave up 3 bases and J gave up 4 bases, with 10 bases separating them. CDR1 and CDR2 (germline): SGHRS, YFSETQ. This CDR3 is built from 13 residues. The CDR3 DNA follows: TGCGCCAGCAGCTCTGGACAGTCCTATGGCTACACCTTC. Residues: CASSSGQSYGYTF.

The genes are TRBV18 and TRBJ1-4; possibly TRBD1 for D (5 bases). In germline, CDR1 is KGHSH, CDR2 LQKENI. The V end was cut by 0 bases, the J end by 8 bases, with 13 bases between. There are 15 residues in the CDR3. The CDR3 region has the DNA TGTGCCAGCTCACCACCGCAGGGAACGGGCGAAAAACTGTTTTTT. The encoded protein is CASSPPQGTGEKLFF.

The chain joins TRBV25-1 to TRBJ1-1; D is undetermined. V lost 5 bases to trimming and J lost 3 bases, with 7 bases between them. From germline, CDR1 is MGHDK and CDR2 SYGVNS. This CDR3 is 12 amino acids long. CDR3: CASSHGDTEAFF. The DNA for the CDR3 is TGTGCCAGCAGTCACGGGGACACTGAAGCTTTCTTT.

This clone was counted once. The chain links TRBV5-4 to TRBJ1-2; 7 nucleotides match TRBD1. The CDR3 contains 14 residues. CDR1 is SGHNT and CDR2 is YYREEE in the germline V gene (reference sequence). V trimming: 4 bases; J trimming: 2 bases; junction bases outside the gene matches: 5. For the CDR3, the DNA is TGTGCCAGCAGCCTCGGACAGGTCAACTATGGCTACACCTTC. The encoded protein is CASSLGQVNYGYTF.

The gene calls are TRBV5-1 and TRBJ1-2; possible D gene TRBD1, 6 bases. Germline V gene lookup returns CDR1 SGHRS and CDR2 YFSETQ. This CDR3 is built from 14 residues. Trimming left V 2 bases short and J 8 bases short, with 16 bases between. The CDR3 is CASSFKEEGVGYTF. The CDR3 DNA reads as TGCGCCAGCAGCTTCAAGGAAGAGGGGGTGGGCTACACCTTC. Full variable domain (rest looked up from reference TRBV5-1 and TRBJ1-2): KAGVTQTPRYLIKTRGQQVTLSCSPISGHRSVSWYQQTPGQGLQFLFEYFSETQRNKGNFPGRFSGRQFSNSRSEMNVSTLELGDSALYLCASSFKEEGVGYTFGSGTRLTVV.

This sequence joins TRBV27 and TRBJ2-3, with TRBD1 matching over 8 bases. This CDR3 is built from 17 residues. Germline-derived CDR1 and CDR2 are MNHEY and SMNVEV (reference sequence). V shed 2 bases, J shed 0 bases, and the junction held 7 bases outside the gene matches. The CDR3 nucleotides are TGTGCCAGCAGTTTACGTCCGGACAGGGTTAGCACAGATACGCAGTATTTT. Translating it yields CASSLRPDRVSTDTQYF.